The 26 T cell receptor beta chains below all came from one sample that was sequenced in a study of blood T cell repertoires in COVID-19. Sequencing used immunoSEQ multiplex PCR; TCRdb keeps in-frame clones, though not all of them. The profile covers fewer than 200,000 clones, with about 87% appearing a single time and around 0.88% taken by the ten largest. Sequenced sample: peripheral blood. Receptors were obtained from a woman under 30 who had recovered from COVID-19.

The gene calls are TRBV4-2 and TRBJ2-7; no definite D call. The CDR3 sequence is 15 residues long. V was cut by 0 bases and J by 0 bases, with 9 bases left in between. Per the germline V gene, CDR1 is LGHNA and CDR2 is YNFKEQ. The CDR3 DNA sequence: TGTGCCAGCAGCCAAGATCCTTCGAGCTCCTACGAGCAGTACGTC. It encodes CASSQDPSSSYEQYV.

The genes are TRBV6-6 and TRBJ1-2; D uncertain. The germline CDR1 and CDR2 sequences are MNHNY and SVGAGI (reference sequence). The ends were cut back, 1 base at V and 4 bases at J, with 13 bases in the middle. CDR3 length: 15 amino acids. CDR3 region: CASSYWVEGGYGYTF. CDR3 bases: TGTGCCAGCAGTTACTGGGTGGAGGGTGGCTATGGCTACACCTTC.

The chain uses TRBV10-3 and TRBJ1-1; tentatively, D is TRBD1 (6 bases). Germline lookup yields CDR1 ENHRY and CDR2 SYGVKD. The CDR3 spans 14 residues. Trimming removed 0 bases from V and 3 bases from J, with 8 bases in between. The CDR3 sequence: CAISESGADTEAFF. CDR3 bases: TGTGCCATCAGTGAGTCGGGGGCGGACACTGAAGCTTTCTTT.

V usage is TRBV7-8 and J usage is TRBJ1-5, with D maybe TRBD1 (5 bases). Per the germline V gene, CDR1 is SGHVS and CDR2 is FQNEAQ. This CDR3 has 14 residues. The V and J ends lost 4 bases and 6 bases respectively, with 13 bases between them. The CDR3 loop is CASSSREGSQPQHF. CDR3 nucleotide sequence: TGTGCCAGCAGCTCCAGGGAGGGAAGTCAGCCCCAGCATTTT. Drawing the rest from reference TRBV7-8 and TRBJ1-5, the complete variable domain is GAGVSQSPRYKVAKRGQDVALRCDPISGHVSLFWYQQALGQGPEFLTYFQNEAQLDKSGLPSDRFFAERPEGSVSTLKIQRTQQEDSAVYLCASSSREGSQPQHFGDGTRLSIL.

The chain uses TRBV7-9 and TRBJ1-4; tentatively, D is TRBD1 (6 bases). CDR3 length: 14 amino acids. V lost 5 bases to trimming and J lost 7 bases, with 14 bases between them. The germline V gene has CDR1 SEHNR and CDR2 FQNEAQ (reference sequence). CDR3 sequence (DNA): TGTGCCAGCAGCGTCCACAGGGAGACTGAAAAACTGTTTTTT. Protein product: CASSVHRETEKLFF. Full variable domain (rest looked up from reference TRBV7-9 and TRBJ1-4): DTGVSQNPRHKITKRGQNVTFRCDPISEHNRLYWYRQTLGQGPEFLTYFQNEAQLEKSRLLSDRFSAERPKGSFSTLEIQRTEQGDSAMYLCASSVHRETEKLFFGSGTQLSVL.

The V gene is TRBV18, the J gene TRBJ2-2, with D maybe TRBD2 (7 bases). V was trimmed by 3 bases and J by 7 bases, leaving 18 bases between them. The CDR3 has 16 residues. Per germline, CDR1 KGHSH and CDR2 LQKENI. The CDR3 loop reads CASSPRAGAKDGELFF. Written as DNA, the CDR3 is TGTGCCAGCTCACCTCGCGCGGGGGCGAAGGACGGGGAGCTGTTTTTT.

V is TRBV7-2 and J is TRBJ1-2, with 7 positions matching TRBD1. V dropped 5 bases and J dropped 0; count of bases not matched to a gene: 6. CDR3 length: 15 residues. Germline CDR1 SGHTA, CDR2 FQGNSA. The CDR3 DNA follows: TGTGCCAGCAGCCCAGGGACAGACCCTAACTATGGCTACACCTTC. Amino acid sequence: CASSPGTDPNYGYTF.

This clone was counted between two and nine times. V and J are TRBV5-1 and TRBJ2-2; unclear D gene. The CDR3 totals 14 residues. Trimming took off 1 base at V and 6 bases at J, with 10 bases between the two ends. The V gene's germline CDR1 is SGHRS and CDR2 YFSETQ. Here the CDR3 DNA reads TGCGCCAGCAGCTTGAACAGTCAGTCCGGGGAGCTGTTTTTT. Its protein product is CASSLNSQSGELFF.

The chain has TRBV3-1 (or the pseudogene TRBV3-2) and TRBJ1-1; no clear D. Trimming pared 1 base from V and 10 bases from J, leaving 16 bases between. CDR1 and CDR2 (germline): LGHDT, YNNKEL (reference sequence). The CDR3 totals 14 residues. CDR3 loop: CASSQVGPGSPAFF. The CDR3 DNA sequence: TGTGCCAGCAGCCAAGTCGGTCCAGGATCCCCAGCTTTCTTT.

The chain employs TRBV12-3 or TRBV12-4 and TRBJ2-7; possible D gene TRBD2, 6 bases. V was pared by 3 bases and J by 1 base, with 7 bases between. The CDR3 is 13 residues long. For the CDR3, the DNA is TGTGCCAGCAGTTTTCGGGAGTCCTACGAGCAGTACTTC. It specifies CASSFRESYEQYF.

This clone occurred once. CDR3 nucleotide sequence: TGCGCCAGCAGCCAAGAGCGGCAGGGTCGAGATACGCAGTATTTT. Protein sequence: CASSQERQGRDTQYF. The rearrangement uses TRBV4-1 and TRBJ2-3; D might be TRBD1 (5 bases). This CDR3 contains 15 residues. Germline loops: CDR1 MGHRA, CDR2 YSYEKL. Trimming shortened V by 0 bases and J by 5 bases, and 12 bases separated the two germline ends.

This chain uses TRBV5-1 with TRBJ1-3, with D possibly matching TRBD1 (6 bases). The V end lost 2 bases, the J end lost 0 bases, and 15 bases lay between the germline ends. CDR1 and CDR2 from the germline V gene are SGHRS and YFSETQ. The CDR3 sequence is 17 residues long. The CDR3 DNA reads TGCGCCAGCAGCTTCCCCGGGGGGCAGAGCTCTGGAAACACCATATATTTT. This translates into CASSFPGGQSSGNTIYF. Drawing the rest from reference TRBV5-1 and TRBJ1-3, the complete variable domain is KAGVTQTPRYLIKTRGQQVTLSCSPISGHRSVSWYQQTPGQGLQFLFEYFSETQRNKGNFPGRFSGRQFSNSRSEMNVSTLELGDSALYLCASSFPGGQSSGNTIYFGEGSWLTVV.

This rearrangement joins TRBV5-1 to TRBJ1-3; maybe TRBD1 (5 bases). V shed 3 bases and J shed 2 bases, with 18 bases lying between them. Germline values: CDR1 SGHRS, CDR2 YFSETQ. This CDR3 comprises 17 residues. The CDR3 protein is CASSSHGQGFAGNTIYF. The CDR3 DNA is TGCGCCAGCAGCTCACATGGGCAGGGTTTTGCTGGAAACACCATATATTTT.

In this sample, this clone turned up once. J is TRBJ2-5 and V is TRBV3-1 (or the pseudogene TRBV3-2); TRBD1 agrees at 8 bases. In germline, CDR1 is LGHDT, CDR2 YNNKEL (reference sequence). The CDR3 has 16 residues. Trimming cost V 0 bases and J 4 bases; bases outside gene matches: 7. CDR3 DNA: TGTGCCAGCAGCCAAGAAATGGACAGGGATCGAGAGACCCAGTACTTC. Its protein product is CASSQEMDRDRETQYF.

Worth noting for this clone: Different DNA sequences within this sample yield the same CDR3. This chain uses TRBV5-8 with TRBJ2-3; D gene uncertain. The CDR3 is 13 amino acids. Germline V CDR1 and CDR2: SGHTS, YDEGEE. The ends were cut back, 0 bases at V and 3 bases at J, with 5 bases in the middle. In DNA, the CDR3 is TGTGCCAGCAGCTTGGCAGGAACAGATACGCAGTATTTT. It encodes CASSLAGTDTQYF.

CDR3 amino acids: CTSSSTDYEQYV. The DNA of the CDR3 is TGCACCAGCAGCTCGACAGATTACGAGCAGTACGTC. The chain employs TRBV1 and TRBJ2-7; the table's D call TRBD1 went unverified against the DNA. TRBV1 represents a pseudogene. The CDR3 spans 12 residues.

The V gene is TRBV10-3, the J gene TRBJ2-3, with D perhaps matching TRBD1 (5 bases). The CDR3 is made up of 14 amino acids. Germline CDR1 is ENHRY and CDR2 is SYGVKD. The ends were cut back, 6 bases at V and 3 bases at J, with 13 bases in the middle. The CDR3 DNA reads as TGTGCCATCAGGGACCAGGGAAGAACAGATACGCAGTATTTT. Its protein product is CAIRDQGRTDTQYF.

The chain links TRBV6-2 or TRBV6-3 to TRBJ2-1; D gene ambiguous. The germline V and J ends were trimmed by 4 bases and 8 bases, with 6 bases remaining between them. This CDR3 contains 11 residues. Germline V gives CDR1 MNHEY, CDR2 SVGEGT. The CDR3 nucleotides are TGTGCCAGCAGTTTAGATGATGAGCAGTTCTTC. Translating it yields CASSLDDEQFF.

The chain recombines TRBV4-3 with TRBJ2-3; TRBD2 agrees at 10 bases. The CDR3 extends over 16 amino acids. Unmatched junction bases numbered 5, after V lost 5 bases and J lost 0 bases. CDR1 and CDR2 (germline): LGHNA, YSLEER. The CDR3 coding sequence is TGCGCCAGCAGCTTTGGAGCGGGGGGGAGCACAGATACGCAGTATTTT. This codes for CASSFGAGGSTDTQYF.

Of note for this clone: Germline is not matched at one junction end, which may reflect a read error. The rearrangement links TRBV19 to TRBJ1-2; D is possibly TRBD1 (6 bases). CDR3 length equals 9 residues. CDR1 is LNHDA and CDR2 is SQIVND in the germline V gene (reference sequence). CDR3 DNA sequence: TGTGCCAGTAGTACAAAGGGGGCCTTC. This codes for CASSTKGAF. The variable domain in full, with the rest retrieved from reference TRBV19 and TRBJ1-2, is DGGITQSPKYLFRKEGQNVTLSCEQNLNHDAMYWYRQDPGQGLRLIYYSQIVNDFQKGDIAEGYSVSREKKESFPLTVTSAQKNPTAFYLCASSTKGAFGSGTRLTVV.

This clone was counted a single time. V is TRBV4-3 and J is TRBJ1-2; D unresolved. The CDR3 spans 14 residues. Germline V gene lookup returns CDR1 LGHNA and CDR2 YSLEER. The germline V and J ends were trimmed by 6 bases and 1 base, with 12 bases remaining between them. The CDR3 loop is CASSLYSDNYGYTF. Here the CDR3 DNA reads TGCGCCAGCAGTCTCTATTCCGATAACTATGGCTACACCTTC.

The CDR3 DNA reads as TGCGCCAGCAGCCAAACTGTCGCAGGGGGGGGCTACACCTTC. It translates to CASSQTVAGGGYTF. The chain is built from TRBV4-1 and TRBJ1-2; the match to TRBD1 covers 7 bases. V lost 2 bases, J lost 8 bases, and 8 bases stayed unmatched. The CDR3 contains 14 residues. The germline V gene has CDR1 MGHRA and CDR2 YSYEKL.

This clone came up once. The CDR3 DNA reads as TGTGCCAGCAGTTACCGATGGGCCAGCACTGAAGCTTTCTTT. As protein: CASSYRWASTEAFF. The chain recombines TRBV6-6 with TRBJ1-1, with D uncertain. This CDR3 is 14 amino acids long. V was shortened by 2 bases and J by 4 bases, with 11 bases between the two germline ends. From germline, CDR1 is MNHNY and CDR2 SVGAGI (reference sequence).

This clone was observed a single time. This sequence joins TRBV7-2 and TRBJ1-6; D may be TRBD1 (6 bases). The germline gives CDR1 SGHTA, CDR2 FQGNSA. Trimming removed 5 bases from V and 10 bases from J, with 12 bases in between. The CDR3 runs to 13 residues. The CDR3 reads CASSRDRLSPLHF. DNA of the CDR3: TGTGCCAGCAGCCGTGACAGGTTATCACCCCTCCACTTT.

The rearrangement links TRBV4-2 to TRBJ2-1; 9 nucleotides line up with TRBD2. The J segment lost 7 bases and the V segment lost 4 bases, leaving 11 bases of the junction unmatched. CDR1 is LGHNA and CDR2 is YNFKEQ in the germline V gene. The CDR3 is 16 residues long. The CDR3 reads CASSPLWREGKNEQFF. Here the CDR3 DNA reads TGTGCCAGCAGCCCCCTCTGGCGGGAGGGCAAGAATGAGCAGTTCTTC.

J is TRBJ2-6 and V is TRBV14; TRBD1 is a possible D gene (6 bases). V was cut by 3 bases and J by 0 bases, with 12 bases left in between. CDR1 and CDR2 (germline): SGHDN, FVKESK. The CDR3 is 17 residues long. CDR3 protein: CASSQGHFSSGANVLTF. CDR3 DNA sequence: TGTGCCAGCAGCCAGGGACACTTTTCCTCTGGGGCCAACGTCCTGACTTTC.